This TCR beta chain stems from a study of cytomegalovirus exposure and HLA in healthy donors. The ends were cut back, 3 bases at V and 6 bases at J, with 12 bases in the middle. In germline, CDR1 is SGDLS, CDR2 YYNGEE. This CDR3 is 13 amino acids long. Researchers ran the PCR with 60 Vbeta and 13 Jbeta primers. Authors' methods: Later, about 80 million unique TCR beta chains were counted in an analysis, and some 10 million of them were shared. Produced via immunoSEQ multiplex PCR; TCRdb's table is partial and in-frame only. V and J calls and clone size are copied from that table; D and trimming were computed from the DNA. Of 200,000 or so clones in the sample, 65% to 85% are singletons; the top ten hold approximately 0.098%. General study findings and limits: Earlier results showed most TCR beta V segments being productive about 90% or about 30% of the time. Association of under 20,000 TCR beta sequences with HLA alleles was found at 0.05 false discovery rate in a later analysis.

This clone was recorded only once. Antigen unknown. This receptor was identified in a boy under 10 years old in good health and CMV-seronegative. What was sequenced was PBMCs. The chain recombines TRBV9 with TRBJ1-2; D is perhaps TRBD1 (6 bases). For the CDR3, the DNA is TGTGCCAGCAGCGCCGGGACATTTGATGGCTACACCTTC. This sequence encodes CASSAGTFDGYTF.